These 4 T cell receptor beta chains came from one sample sequenced in a study of technical replicates of blood from a handful of donors. This table comes from immunoSEQ multiplex PCR, and its TCRdb copy is limited to in-frame clones, with some not included. Among approximately 12,000 clones listed, about 90% were seen once. Sequencing was carried out using PBMCs. The receptors stem from a human donor in good health.

V and J are TRBV28 and TRBJ1-2, with D possibly being TRBD1 (6 bases). V lost 10 bases, J lost 2 bases, and 17 bases lay in between. The V gene's germline CDR1 is MDHEN and CDR2 SYDVKM. The CDR3 consists of 14 residues. CDR3 loop: CATPEGTGNYGYTF. In DNA form, the CDR3 reads TGTGCCACCCCAGAGGGAACAGGGAACTATGGCTACACCTTC.

The chain employs TRBV6-1 and TRBJ2-7, with D maybe TRBD1 (6 bases). Germline V gives CDR1 MNHNS, CDR2 SASEGT. The CDR3 totals 14 residues. Trimming pared 3 bases from V and 0 bases from J, leaving 9 bases between. The CDR3 DNA is TGTGCCAGCAGTGAGCAGGGGAGCTCCTACGAGCAGTACTTC. Its translation: CASSEQGSSYEQYF.

The CDR3 region is CASTLTGLNTEAFF. The CDR3 bases are TGTGCCAGCACCCTGACAGGACTGAACACTGAAGCTTTCTTT. This chain uses TRBV6-1 with TRBJ1-1, with a weak D call TRBD1 (6 bases). The CDR3 is 14 residues long. CDR1 is MNHNS and CDR2 is SASEGT in the germline V gene. Trimming left V 7 bases short and J 0 bases short, with 12 bases between.

This chain links TRBV6-5 with TRBJ1-1, with TRBD1 identical over 8 bases. Trimming at V came to 6 bases and at J to 5 bases, leaving 5 bases not matched to a gene. This CDR3 is 13 amino acids long. The germline gives CDR1 MNHEY, CDR2 SVGAGI. The CDR3 loop is CASSLQGETEAFF. CDR3 in DNA: TGTGCCAGCAGCCTACAGGGGGAGACTGAAGCTTTCTTT.